These 32 T cell receptor beta chains came from one sample sequenced in a study of T cell responses to AZD1222 COVID-19 vaccine (dated by TCRdb to 2020 to 2023). The time point label here, explained by the study, means: about 28 days (+/-7) after the second vaccine dose. The method was the immunoSEQ multiplex PCR assay. TCRdb mirrors the immuneACCESS table, restricted to in-frame sequences. Some clones are absent from its copies; in checked studies, under half trace to an unresolved V gene, and the reason for the others is unknown. This sample lists some 170,000 clones; 85% to 90% were detected once. The top ten constitute about 4.3% of the sample. This specimen was peripheral blood, taken 28 days after the second AZD1222 dose. The receptors shown here come from an adult who received the AZD1222 COVID-19 vaccine.

The chain links TRBV7-2 to TRBJ1-2; D is unresolved. Germline V lookup: CDR1 SGHTA, CDR2 FQGNSA. Trimming removed 2 bases at V and 6 bases at J, with 10 bases between. This CDR3 contains 13 residues. The CDR3 DNA follows: TGTGCCAGCAGCTTAAGTTCCCGGGATGGCTACACCTTC. The encoded protein is CASSLSSRDGYTF.

The CDR3 region has the DNA TGTGCCAGCAGCCCTCCCACCCCCTATGGCTACACCTTC. Protein product: CASSPPTPYGYTF. This chain links TRBV9 with TRBJ1-2, with D unresolved. V dropped 4 bases and J dropped 4 bases, with 11 bases sitting between them. Germline-derived CDR1 and CDR2 are SGDLS and YYNGEE. CDR3 length equals 13 residues.

V gene TRBV6-6 combines with J gene TRBJ2-6; no definite D call. V lost 2 bases, J lost 2 bases, and 7 bases lay in between. The CDR3 consists of 15 residues. Germline V gene lookup returns CDR1 MNHNY and CDR2 SVGAGI (reference sequence). The chain's CDR3 is CASSYRAPGANVLTF. The CDR3, as DNA: TGTGCCAGCAGTTACCGCGCCCCTGGGGCCAACGTCCTGACTTTC.

The CDR3 DNA reads TGTGCCAGCAGCGGTTATCAGGGGAGCTCCTACAATGAGCAGTTCTTC. Its protein is CASSGYQGSSYNEQFF. V is TRBV7-9 and J is TRBJ2-1; a possible D gene is TRBD1 (6 bases). This CDR3 comprises 16 residues. V was trimmed by 5 bases and J by 0 bases, leaving 14 bases between them. In germline, CDR1 is SEHNR, CDR2 FQNEAQ (reference sequence).

This chain connects TRBV6-1 to TRBJ1-5; D is ambiguous. Germline CDR1 MNHNS, CDR2 SASEGT. CDR3 length: 16 amino acids. Trimming removed 2 bases from V and 0 bases from J, with 11 bases in between. The CDR3 here is CASSETGGYSNQPQHF. DNA for the CDR3: TGTGCCAGCAGTGAAACTGGCGGATATAGCAATCAGCCCCAGCATTTT.

The genes are TRBV5-5 and TRBJ1-6, with 7 nucleotides matching TRBD1. Looked up from germline, CDR1 is SGHKS and CDR2 is YYEKEE (reference sequence). Trimming at V came to 3 bases and at J to 10 bases, leaving 7 bases not matched to a gene. CDR3 size: 14 residues. The CDR3 spells CASSSGQVRSPLHF. The CDR3 region has the DNA TGTGCCAGCAGCTCCGGACAGGTCCGGTCACCCCTCCACTTT. Supplemented by reference TRBV5-5 and TRBJ1-6, the full variable domain reads DAGVTQSPTHLIKTRGQQVTLRCSPISGHKSVSWYQQVLGQGPQFIFQYYEKEERGRGNFPDRFSARQFPNYSSELNVNALLLGDSALYLCASSSGQVRSPLHFGNGTRLTVT.

The chain links TRBV5-8 to TRBJ1-3, with D possibly TRBD1 on 6 matching bases. The CDR3 loop spans 16 amino acids. Trimming pared 5 bases from V and 4 bases from J, leaving 19 bases between. In germline, CDR1 is SGHTS, CDR2 YDEGEE. CDR3 DNA sequence: TGTGCCAGCAGTTCTGGGGGCAGCACGGACGGAAACACCATATATTTT. Encoded protein: CASSSGGSTDGNTIYF.

This chain uses TRBV18 with TRBJ1-1; unclear D gene. The CDR3 spans 15 residues. V lost 3 bases and J 5 bases, leaving 16 bases between the germline ends. CDR1 and CDR2 from the germline V gene are KGHSH and LQKENI. The CDR3 sequence: CASSPSTGRGTEAFF. The CDR3 region has the DNA TGTGCCAGCTCACCCTCCACTGGGCGTGGAACTGAAGCTTTCTTT.

The chain couples TRBV12-3 or TRBV12-4 to TRBJ1-2, with 9 nucleotides matching TRBD1. This CDR3 has 13 amino acids. Germline trimming cut 5 bases from V and 7 bases from J; bases unmatched to any gene: 5. CDR3 nucleotides: TGTGCCAGCAGTGTACAGGGGGCTAGTGGCTACACCTTC. It is translated as CASSVQGASGYTF.

The V call is TRBV3-1 (or the pseudogene TRBV3-2), the J call TRBJ2-3; 13 bases agree with TRBD2. J was trimmed by 3 bases and V by 8 bases; bases with no gene match: 5. Germline CDR1 and CDR2: LGHDT and YNNKEL (reference sequence). CDR3 length: 15 residues. CDR3 bases: TGTGCCAGCCGACGACTAGCGGGGGGAACAGATACGCAGTATTTT. This encodes CASRRLAGGTDTQYF.

This chain uses TRBV3-1 (or the pseudogene TRBV3-2) with TRBJ2-7, with D perhaps matching TRBD1 (6 bases). In germline, CDR1 is LGHDT, CDR2 YNNKEL (reference sequence). CDR3 length: 15 amino acids. V lost 1 base and J lost 2, with 12 bases in between. The CDR3 region is CASSQGGQGTYEQYF. In nucleotides, the CDR3 is TGTGCCAGCAGCCAAGGTGGGCAGGGGACCTACGAGCAGTACTTC.

The genes are TRBV28 and TRBJ2-5; tentatively, D is TRBD1 or TRBD2 (6 bases each). CDR3 length equals 12 residues. CDR1 and CDR2 from the germline V gene are MDHEN and SYDVKM. Trimming left V 6 bases short and J 5 bases short, with 10 bases between. The CDR3 loop reads CASRGGRETQYF. The CDR3 DNA is TGTGCCAGCAGGGGGGGCAGGGAGACCCAGTACTTC.

CDR3 sequence reads: CASSLVRSGQGLYEQYF. CDR3 nucleotide sequence: TGTGCCAGCAGCTTGGTTCGTTCGGGACAGGGCCTCTACGAGCAGTACTTC. This chain uses TRBV5-6 with TRBJ2-7, with TRBD1 identical over 9 bases. Unmatched junction bases numbered 10, after V lost 0 bases and J lost 3 bases. Germline V gene sequence: CDR1 SGHDT, CDR2 YYEEEE. CDR3 length: 17 amino acids.

The gene calls are TRBV4-3 and TRBJ1-1; the match to TRBD1 covers 8 bases. V trimming: 1 base; J trimming: 5 bases; junction bases outside the gene matches: 3. CDR1 is LGHNA and CDR2 is YSLEER in the germline V gene. The CDR3 runs to 14 residues. The chain's CDR3 is CASSQAQGVTEAFF. CDR3 coding DNA: TGCGCCAGCAGCCAAGCACAGGGGGTTACTGAAGCTTTCTTT.

The chain combines TRBV14 with TRBJ2-7; weak D call: TRBD1 (6 bases). The CDR3 sequence is 15 residues long. Trimming pared 0 bases from V and 4 bases from J, leaving 13 bases between. CDR1 SGHDN and CDR2 FVKESK come from the germline V gene. DNA for the CDR3: TGTGCCAGCAGCCAAGAAACAGGGCCGGGATACGAGCAGTACTTC. Translated, it gives CASSQETGPGYEQYF.

This chain uses TRBV5-6 with TRBJ1-1; D may be TRBD1 (5 bases). V lost 0 bases and J lost 1, with 10 bases in between. The CDR3 is 15 amino acids. Germline lookup yields CDR1 SGHDT and CDR2 YYEEEE. The CDR3 here is CASSLAGGRNTEAFF. The CDR3 DNA sequence: TGTGCCAGCAGCTTGGCCGGGGGTCGGAACACTGAAGCTTTCTTT.

The V call is TRBV7-9, the J call TRBJ1-2, with 9 nucleotides matching TRBD1. V was pared by 5 bases and J by 3 bases, with 7 bases of the junction left unmatched. There are 15 residues in the CDR3. The germline V gene has CDR1 SEHNR and CDR2 FQNEAQ (reference sequence). The CDR3 nucleotides read TGTGCCAGCAGCCTTCAGGGACAGGGACACTATGGCTACACCTTC. Protein: CASSLQGQGHYGYTF.

The rearrangement joins TRBV19 to TRBJ2-5; D gene unclear. With 5 bases removed from V and 4 bases from J, the gap between germline ends came to 17 bases. Looked up from germline, CDR1 is LNHDA and CDR2 is SQIVND (reference sequence). The CDR3 sequence is 15 residues long. CDR3 in amino acids: CASSPFERGRETQYF. The DNA of the CDR3 is TGTGCCAGTAGTCCCTTCGAACGAGGACGAGAGACCCAGTACTTC. Drawing the rest from reference TRBV19 and TRBJ2-5, the complete variable domain is DGGITQSPKYLFRKEGQNVTLSCEQNLNHDAMYWYRQDPGQGLRLIYYSQIVNDFQKGDIAEGYSVSREKKESFPLTVTSAQKNPTAFYLCASSPFERGRETQYFGPGTRLLVL.

The rearrangement links TRBV11-2 to TRBJ2-3; a possible D gene is TRBD2 (6 bases). The V and J ends lost 1 base and 5 bases respectively, with 7 bases between them. CDR1 and CDR2 (germline): SGHAT, FQNNGV. The CDR3 has 13 residues. The CDR3 bases are TGTGCCAGCAGCTTAGTGGGGGGAGATACGCAGTATTTT. Residues: CASSLVGGDTQYF.

This chain links TRBV7-9 with TRBJ1-1; TRBD1 matches at 7 bases. V trimming: 5 bases; J trimming: 3 bases; junction bases outside the gene matches: 6. Germline CDR1 is SEHNR and CDR2 is FQNEAQ (reference sequence). This CDR3 is built from 14 residues. This CDR3 is CASSLGTDHTEAFF. As DNA, the CDR3 is TGTGCCAGCAGCCTGGGGACAGACCACACTGAAGCTTTCTTT.

The rearrangement joins TRBV7-7 to TRBJ2-1, with 7 positions matching TRBD2. CDR1 is SSHAT, CDR2 FNYEAQ, per germline (reference sequence). The CDR3 sequence is 16 residues long. V trimming: 5 bases; J trimming: 9 bases; junction bases outside the gene matches: 16. CDR3 DNA sequence: TGTGCCAGCAGCCTCAGCACGAGACTAGCAGGGAGTGAGCAGTTCTTC. Residues: CASSLSTRLAGSEQFF.

V usage is TRBV19 and J usage is TRBJ2-7; no clear D. From germline, CDR1 is LNHDA and CDR2 SQIVND (reference sequence). The germline V and J ends were trimmed by 5 bases and 6 bases, with 8 bases remaining between them. This CDR3 spans 11 amino acids. The CDR3 sequence is CASSHLSEQYF. The DNA of the CDR3 is TGTGCCAGTAGTCATCTCTCCGAGCAGTACTTC.

The V gene is TRBV6-5, the J gene TRBJ1-2; 7 bases align to TRBD1. CDR1 is MNHEY and CDR2 is SVGAGI in the germline V gene. The CDR3 is 13 residues long. With 10 bases clipped from V and 5 bases from J, the junction kept 10 bases outside the gene matches. The chain's CDR3 is CATPTGTAYGYTF. As DNA, the CDR3 is TGTGCCACCCCCACCGGGACAGCATATGGCTACACCTTC.

V gene TRBV6-5 combines with J gene TRBJ1-2; 7 bases map to TRBD1. The CDR3 runs 11 residues. Trimming took 10 bases from V and 4 from J; bases not matched to a gene: 3. CDR1 is MNHEY and CDR2 is SVGAGI in the germline V gene. The CDR3 DNA follows: TGTGCCATCGGGACAGCCTATGGCTACACCTTC. It is translated as CAIGTAYGYTF.

This chain links TRBV3-1 (or the pseudogene TRBV3-2) with TRBJ1-1, with D possibly matching TRBD1 (5 bases). Germline V lookup: CDR1 LGHDT, CDR2 YNNKEL (reference sequence). The CDR3 length is 13 residues. V was shortened by 0 bases and J by 11 bases, with 13 bases between the two germline ends. CDR3 in amino acids: CASSQEPGAGAFF. The CDR3 DNA sequence: TGTGCCAGCAGCCAAGAGCCCGGGGCGGGGGCTTTCTTT.

The V and J genes are TRBV6-5 and TRBJ2-1; D possibly corresponds to TRBD1 (6 bases). This CDR3 contains 14 residues. Trimming left V 6 bases short and J 7 bases short, with 16 bases between. From germline, CDR1 is MNHEY and CDR2 SVGAGI. The CDR3 nucleotides read TGTGCCAGCAGACACCCGAGACAGGCTAATGAGCAGTTCTTC. Its protein is CASRHPRQANEQFF.

CDR3 DNA: TGTGCCAGCAGCTTCGAAGGGGGACCCTACAATGAGCAGTTCTTC. It yields the protein CASSFEGGPYNEQFF. The chain is built from TRBV11-2 and TRBJ2-1; maybe TRBD1 (6 bases). Germline V gives CDR1 SGHAT, CDR2 FQNNGV. The V end was cut by 3 bases, the J end by 2 bases, with 11 bases between. The CDR3 is 15 residues long.

V usage is TRBV18 and J usage is TRBJ1-4, with D tentatively TRBD1 (5 bases). The V end was cut by 5 bases, the J end by 3 bases, with 13 bases between. Germline CDR1 is KGHSH and CDR2 is LQKENI. The CDR3 covers 15 residues. The CDR3 loop is CASSGQGAANEKLFF. DNA for the CDR3: TGTGCCAGCTCAGGGCAGGGCGCAGCTAATGAAAAACTGTTTTTT.

The chain is built from TRBV15 and TRBJ2-7; no firm D call. Germline-derived CDR1 and CDR2 are LNHNV and YYDKDF (reference sequence). V lost 0 bases and J lost 6, with 6 bases in between. The CDR3 consists of 12 residues. This CDR3 reads CATSRDSTEQYF. For the CDR3, the DNA is TGTGCCACCAGCAGAGATTCGACCGAGCAGTACTTC.

The genes are TRBV6-5 and TRBJ1-1; D unresolved. CDR1 and CDR2 (germline): MNHEY, SVGAGI. The CDR3 has 14 amino acids. Trimming pared 6 bases from V and 3 bases from J, leaving 14 bases between. CDR3 residues: CASSLWDGDTEAFF. The CDR3 nucleotides are TGTGCCAGCAGCCTATGGGATGGTGACACTGAAGCTTTCTTT.

The genes are TRBV27 and TRBJ1-5; the D is unclear. Between the trimmed V and J ends, which lost 4 bases and 5 bases, there was a span of 24 bases. The CDR3 has 18 residues. Germline V gene data show CDR1 as MNHEY and CDR2 as SMNVEV (reference sequence). The CDR3: CASSSDPVLGIRDQPQHF. CDR3 bases: TGTGCCAGCAGTTCCGACCCGGTCTTGGGGATCCGAGATCAGCCCCAGCATTTT.

This clone has more than one count but fewer than ten. The V gene is TRBV6-5, the J gene TRBJ1-2; D unclear. Per the germline V gene, CDR1 is MNHEY and CDR2 is SVGAGI. This CDR3 is built from 13 residues. Trimming left V 9 bases short and J 4 bases short, with 15 bases between. The CDR3 is CASYGYSPYGYTF. The DNA for the CDR3 is TGTGCCAGTTACGGATACAGCCCCTATGGCTACACCTTC.